These T cell receptor beta chains were read from a single sample in a study of T-cell reconstitution after alpha-beta-depleted transplantation in children. TCRdb redid the calling of the PCR reads with MiXCR, one entry per CDR3 protein. The sample consists of 200,000 to 250,000 distinct CDR3 sequences, about a tenth of them appearing once. The input for sequencing was PBMCs, taken before TCRalphabeta/CD19-depleted stem cell transplant. All receptors derive from a child in the first two years of life with acute myeloid leukemia, due to receive a stem cell transplant. Both conserved end residues are part of each CDR3. A D gene is named only where the DNA matches it firmly. Only some rows state a clone size, as once, few, many or a class for expanded clones.

J gene	clone size	D gene	V gene	CDR3 protein	CDR3 DNA
TRBJ2-7	many	TRBD1	TRBV18	CASSPRDSGLYEQYF	TGTGCCAGCTCACCCCGGGACAGTGGCCTCTACGAGCAGTACTTC
TRBJ2-1	many	.	TRBV5-6	CASSWQDVRFF	TGTGCCAGCAGTTGGCAGGACGTGAGGTTCTTC
TRBJ2-2	.	.	TRBV27	CASSPGLGLGTGELFF	TGTGCCAGCAGTCCCGGCCTCGGGCTAGGCACCGGGGAGCTGTTTTTT
TRBJ2-7	.	.	TRBV10-1	CASSEGLDRLGEQYF	TGCGCCAGCAGTGAGGGTCTAGACAGGCTGGGCGAGCAGTACTTC
TRBJ2-7	few	.	TRBV2	CASIVIRGNEQYF	TGTGCCAGCATTGTCATCCGGGGAAACGAGCAGTACTTC
TRBJ2-2	few	TRBD2	TRBV4-1	CASSQTRGRDTGELFF	TGCGCCAGCAGCCAGACGCGAGGGAGGGACACCGGGGAGCTGTTTTTT
TRBJ1-5	few	.	TRBV10-3	CAISEEITGYQPQHF	TGTGCCATCAGCGAAGAAATTACAGGTTATCAGCCCCAGCATTTT
TRBJ1-4	many	.	TRBV7-9	CASSPQQGTNEKLFF	TGTGCCAGCAGCCCTCAACAGGGAACTAATGAAAAACTGTTTTTT
TRBJ1-4	many	.	TRBV12-3/TRBV12-4	CASSLGGGPNEKLFF	TGTGCCAGCAGTTTAGGGGGGGGACCAAATGAAAAACTGTTTTTT
TRBJ2-2	many	.	TRBV6-1	CATNSGGNTGELFF	TGTGCCACCAACTCCGGGGGTAACACCGGGGAGCTGTTTTTT
TRBJ1-1	few	TRBD1	TRBV20-1	CSAARDRGLNTEAFF	TGCAGTGCAGCCCGGGACAGGGGACTGAACACTGAAGCTTTCTTT
TRBJ1-3	many	.	TRBV12-3/TRBV12-4	CASSLLVQGLRGNTIYF	TGTGCCAGCAGTTTATTGGTACAGGGATTGCGTGGAAACACCATATATTTT
TRBJ2-7	many	.	TRBV21-1	CASSKGDRSYEQYF	TGTGCCAGCAGCAAAGGAGACAGATCCTACGAGCAGTACTTC
TRBJ1-3	many	.	TRBV20-1	CSARDLYQNTIYF	TGCAGTGCTAGAGATTTGTACCAAAACACCATATATTTT
TRBJ1-1	many	.	TRBV20-1	CSAFYPPKGYTEAFF	TGCAGTGCCTTTTACCCCCCAAAGGGTTACACTGAAGCTTTCTTT
TRBJ2-7	.	.	TRBV7-9	CASSRSGVGYEQYF	TGTGCCAGCAGCCGATCTGGGGTGGGCTACGAGCAGTACTTC
TRBJ2-1	many	.	TRBV29-1	CSVLTVQGNEQFF	TGCAGCGTTCTCACCGTCCAAGGCAATGAGCAGTTCTTC
TRBJ1-4	many	.	TRBV28	CASTLSGWDEKLFF	TGTGCCAGCACGTTGTCCGGGTGGGATGAAAAACTGTTTTTT
TRBJ2-1	many	.	TRBV12-3/TRBV12-4	CASSLSVSSYNEQFF	TGTGCCAGCAGTTTATCGGTCTCCTCCTACAATGAGCAGTTCTTC
TRBJ1-5	.	.	TRBV6-4	CASSDPRRISNQPQHF	TGTGCCAGCAGTGACCCTCGGCGGATTAGCAATCAGCCCCAGCATTTT
TRBJ2-1	many	TRBD2	TRBV12-3/TRBV12-4	CASSLREELNEQFF	TGTGCCAGCAGTTTGCGGGAGGAACTCAATGAGCAGTTCTTC
TRBJ1-2	many	TRBD1	TRBV5-5	CASSPQTGGGRYGYTF	TGTGCCAGCAGCCCGCAAACAGGGGGCGGGCGCTATGGCTACACCTTC
TRBJ2-3	many	TRBD1	TRBV5-1	CASSLSGQGTDTQYF	TGCGCCAGCAGCTTGTCGGGACAGGGGACAGATACGCAGTATTTT
TRBJ2-2	many	TRBD2	TRBV4-2	CASSQGGSGEVGELFF	TGTGCCAGCAGCCAAGGGGGCAGCGGGGAGGTCGGGGAGCTGTTTTTT
TRBJ2-1	many	.	TRBV5-1	CASSLTFGREFNEQFF	TGCGCCAGCAGCTTGACTTTCGGCAGGGAGTTCAATGAGCAGTTCTTC
TRBJ1-2	many	TRBD1	TRBV18	CASSPETGTGGYTF	TGTGCCAGCTCACCAGAGACAGGGACAGGAGGCTACACCTTC
TRBJ2-1	many	.	TRBV25-1	CASSEWTHSSYNEQFF	TGTGCCAGCAGTGAGTGGACTCACAGCTCCTACAATGAGCAGTTCTTC
TRBJ2-7	many	.	TRBV29-1	CSARDIEQYF	TGCAGCGCCAGGGATATCGAGCAGTACTTC
TRBJ1-2	.	.	TRBV2	CASSVGLNRGYTF	TGTGCCAGCAGTGTTGGGTTGAACAGGGGCTACACCTTC
TRBJ2-1	.	TRBD2	TRBV19	CASSMRAGGVNEQFF	TGTGCCAGTAGTATGAGGGCGGGAGGGGTCAATGAGCAGTTCTTC
TRBJ2-7	many	.	TRBV20-1	CSARGPFGQTLYEQYF	TGCAGTGCTAGAGGCCCCTTCGGACAGACCCTCTACGAGCAGTACTTC
TRBJ2-2	many	.	TRBV7-9	CASRPKEATGELFF	TGTGCCAGCCGACCAAAAGAGGCTACCGGGGAGCTGTTTTTT
TRBJ2-3	many	TRBD2	TRBV20-1	CSAPTSGGSDTQYF	TGCAGTGCTCCGACTAGCGGGGGATCAGATACGCAGTATTTT
TRBJ2-7	many	TRBD2	TRBV5-1	CASSLKEIAGELGPYEQYF	TGCGCCAGCAGCTTGAAGGAAATAGCGGGGGAATTGGGACCCTACGAGCAGTACTTC
TRBJ2-2	many	.	TRBV5-8	CATGRGTGPPGELFF	TGTGCCACCGGTAGGGGAACGGGACCACCCGGGGAGCTGTTTTTT
TRBJ1-6	few	TRBD1	TRBV20-1	CSARAPTGENSPLHF	TGCAGTGCTAGAGCCCCGACAGGGGAAAATTCACCCCTCCACTTT
TRBJ2-7	many	TRBD2	TRBV5-1	CASSLLAGDSHEQYF	TGCGCCAGCAGCCTACTAGCGGGAGATTCCCACGAGCAGTACTTC
TRBJ2-7	many	.	TRBV20-1	CSATEGELHEQYF	TGCAGTGCCACGGAAGGGGAACTCCACGAGCAGTACTTC
TRBJ1-2	many	.	TRBV5-1	CASSLDPPSYGYTF	TGCGCCAGCAGCTTGGACCCGCCGTCCTATGGCTACACCTTC
TRBJ1-1	.	TRBD1	TRBV15	CATSLGQGYTEAFF	TGTGCCACCAGCCTGGGACAGGGCTACACTGAAGCTTTCTTT
TRBJ1-4	many	.	TRBV20-1	CSARDGATNEKLFF	TGCAGTGCTAGAGATGGGGCAACTAATGAAAAACTGTTTTTT
TRBJ2-1	many	.	TRBV20-1	CSARDGQRSYNEQFF	TGCAGTGCTAGAGATGGCCAGCGGAGCTACAATGAGCAGTTCTTC
TRBJ2-5	many	.	TRBV28	CASSLGASRPETQYF	TGTGCCAGCAGCCTCGGGGCCTCCCGGCCAGAGACCCAGTACTTC
TRBJ2-1	.	.	TRBV19	CASKAGLSYNEQFF	TGTGCCAGTAAGGCAGGCCTCTCCTACAATGAGCAGTTCTTC
TRBJ2-5	many	TRBD1	TRBV29-1	CSAPHLGQGETQYF	TGCAGCGCTCCTCACCTGGGACAGGGGGAGACCCAGTACTTC
TRBJ1-2	many	.	TRBV20-1	CSARRGWQNGYTF	TGCAGTGCTAGAAGAGGGTGGCAGAATGGCTACACCTTC
TRBJ2-1	.	TRBD2	TRBV11-2	CASSPEAGGFYNEQFF	TGTGCCAGCAGCCCGGAAGCGGGAGGGTTCTACAATGAGCAGTTCTTC
TRBJ2-7	many	.	TRBV7-9	CASSPWDGEPHYEQYF	TGTGCCAGCAGCCCGTGGGATGGAGAGCCCCACTACGAGCAGTACTTC
TRBJ1-1	.	.	TRBV7-2	CASSSAGGWTEAFF	TGTGCCAGCAGCTCCGCCGGGGGGTGGACTGAAGCTTTTTTT
TRBJ2-5	many	TRBD2	TRBV28	CASSSPKAGGETQYF	TGTGCCAGCAGTTCTCCCAAAGCGGGAGGAGAGACCCAGTACTTC
TRBJ2-1	many	.	TRBV7-8	CASSLKRVVIDEQFF	TGTGCCAGCAGCTTAAAGCGGGTAGTTATCGATGAGCAGTTCTTC
TRBJ2-1	many	.	TRBV7-2	CASSLVRVRDEQFF	TGTGCCAGCAGCTTAGTGAGAGTACGTGATGAGCAGTTCTTC
TRBJ1-6	many	.	TRBV28	CASSAGPNNSPLHF	TGTGCCAGCAGTGCGGGGCCCAATAATTCACCCCTCCACTTT
TRBJ2-1	many	.	TRBV5-1	CASSLGSINEQFF	TGCGCCAGCAGCTTGGGGTCTATCAATGAGCAGTTCTTC
TRBJ2-5	many	.	TRBV28	CASSLPSLETQYF	TGTGCCAGCAGTTTACCTAGCTTAGAGACCCAGTACTTC
TRBJ1-3	few	.	TRBV29-1	CSVQSTLSGNTIYF	TGCAGCGTCCAAAGCACCCTCTCTGGAAACACCATATATTTT
TRBJ1-4	many	.	TRBV5-6	CASSLNQNEKLFF	TGTGCCAGCAGCTTGAACCAGAATGAAAAACTGTTTTTT
TRBJ1-6	many	.	TRBV30	CAYLRGDGYSPLHF	TGTGCCTACCTGAGAGGCGACGGCTATTCACCCCTCCACTTT
TRBJ2-1	.	.	TRBV24-1	CATREGDEQFF	TGTGCCACCAGGGAGGGCGATGAGCAGTTCTTC
TRBJ1-2	many	.	TRBV7-2	CASSFPQTARYGYTF	TGTGCCAGCAGCTTTCCTCAGACGGCGCGCTATGGCTACACCTTC